This TCR beta chain was observed in a study of metastatic and nonmetastatic thyroid tumors (dated by TCRdb to 2019 to 2021). The study in broad terms: The researchers compared repertoires between peripheral blood samples and tumor or nodule tissue samples from patients with malignant or benign thyroid disease.

None of the patients had been given any treatment before thyroid surgery. Patient clinical samples collected from the early 2010s to the late 2010s were retrospectively analysed using T-cell receptor beta sequencing. General findings and caveats noted by the study authors: TCR beta diversity was reported as significantly higher in malignant tumors than in benign nodules, in both blood and tumor samples.

Library preparation was by PCR. Sequencing was carried out with an Illumina HiSeq 4000. High-throughput sequencing was used to profile the TCR beta-chain CDR3 region of each patient. The paper's processing steps were these. CDR3 differences across clinicopathological groups were used to build a classifier for discriminating distant-metastatic papillary thyroid cancer patients. Repertoire diversity was assessed with the Shannon index, and tumor-blood repertoire similarity with the Morisita-Horn index. The public reads were reanalyzed by TCRdb: fastp trimming at Q25, MiXCR alignment, in-frame beta chains only. The V and J calls reflect TCRdb's pipeline rather than the authors' work. Here the sample has about 70,000 clones; roughly 18% occur a single time. The leading ten clones occupy 9.5% to 15% of the sample. Trimming removed 4 bases from V and 4 bases from J; the gene matches leave 5 bases unexplained. Its CDR3 holds 15 amino acids, cysteine through phenylalanine. CDR3 DNA only is kept here, 45 bases in frame from base 1. CDR1 is given as SEHNR and CDR2 as FQNEAQ, both from the germline V gene (reference sequence).

This clone was detected ten times or more. Its cognate antigen has yet to be identified. No much larger clonotype is one base removed from it; base qualities were not supplied. Material: blood. Recombination joined TRBV7-9 with TRBJ2-7; 12 nucleotides in the junction match TRBD2. The TCR sequence derives from a female donor with papillary thyroid cancer or a benign thyroid nodule (not recorded which). Some clones in this sample may be carry-over from other donors' samples. This receptor carries the CDR3 CASSSLAGGGYEQYF. The DNA reads as follows: TGTGCCAGCAGCTCACTAGCGGGAGGAGGGTACGAGCAGTACTTC.